This T cell receptor (beta chain) was sequenced in a study of T cells in Graves' hyperthyroidism and ophthalmopathy. A few counts support this clonotype. Its antigen is as yet unknown. This sequence may be a read error, since a much larger clone differs from it by one base. From germline, CDR1 is ENHRY and CDR2 SYGVKD. The CDR3 contains 15 residues. TCR beta CDR3 regions were amplified from RNA transcripts. Carried out on the TCR CDR3, a first-round RT-PCR used the HTBI primer set. Via MiXCR, TCRdb re-called the multiplex PCR reads, giving one row per CDR3 protein. The data contain about 640,000 distinct CDR3 sequences, less than 45% of them singletons. Patients showing uncontrolled infection, other autoimmune disease, pregnancy or lactation were ineligible. Together with thyroid ultrasound, orbital computed tomography, serum thyroxine and TRAb, clinical symptoms were used for diagnoses. Regarding the study as a whole: Ophthalmopathy was separated from stable hyperthyroidism by a 13 V-J model.

Source material: peripheral blood or thyroid tissue (not recorded which). This sequence was found in an adult man with Graves' disease, either hyperthyroidism or ophthalmopathy (not recorded which). The V gene is TRBV10-3, the J gene TRBJ2-2, with 10 bases lining up with TRBD2. The CDR3 is CAIGERTSGTGELFF. CDR3 DNA: TGTGCCATCGGTGAGAGGACTAGCGGTACCGGGGAGCTGTTTTTT.